These 26 T cell receptor beta chains originate from one sample sequenced in a study of Ad26.COV2.S vaccination and SARS-CoV-2 variants. The method was immunoSEQ multiplex PCR; TCRdb's version includes in-frame clones alone and lacks a portion of them. The sample yields roughly 700,000 clones, about 89% seen once. Treatment defined: around 19 received Ad26.COV2.S at low or high dose, single or two shots; 5 received placebo; per-sample allocation not given. Day 63 after the first vaccine or placebo injection was the time point for sampling. Sample: peripheral blood, taken in a trial of Ad26.COV2.S vaccine versus placebo. Receptor source: a person between 18 and 60 years old who received the Ad26.COV2.S COVID-19 vaccine or a placebo.

The chain uses TRBV19 and TRBJ2-5, with D possibly TRBD1 on 6 matching bases. This CDR3 comprises 14 residues. The ends were cut back, 7 bases at V and 4 bases at J, with 16 bases in the middle. The germline gives CDR1 LNHDA, CDR2 SQIVND (reference sequence). The CDR3 here is CASNSRGKGETQYF. The DNA of the CDR3 is TGTGCCAGTAACTCAAGGGGGAAAGGAGAGACCCAGTACTTC.

The V and J genes are TRBV10-3 and TRBJ2-7; D unresolved. The germline gives CDR1 ENHRY, CDR2 SYGVKD. This CDR3 has 12 residues. The V end lost 3 bases, the J end lost 2 bases, and 5 bases lay between the germline ends. CDR3 amino acids: CAISEYPYEQYF. The CDR3 DNA is TGTGCCATCAGTGAATACCCCTACGAGCAGTACTTC.

V gene TRBV10-3 combines with J gene TRBJ2-2; D gene ambiguous. The CDR3 loop spans 14 amino acids. Germline values: CDR1 ENHRY, CDR2 SYGVKD. V was cut by 4 bases and J by 0 bases, with 6 bases left in between. The CDR3 DNA reads TGTGCCATCAGTGGGTGGTCGAACACCGGGGAGCTGTTTTTT. It codes for CAISGWSNTGELFF.

The rearrangement uses TRBV2 and TRBJ2-1, with 14 bases identical to TRBD2. The V and J ends lost 7 bases and 6 bases, in that order; junction bases with no gene match: 11. Germline CDR1 reads SNHLY; CDR2 reads FYNNEI. CDR3 length: 17 residues. The CDR3 region is CASNRLAGGSFFNEQFF. The CDR3 coding sequence is TGTGCCAGCAACAGACTAGCGGGAGGGTCGTTCTTCAATGAGCAGTTCTTC.

This rearrangement joins TRBV7-2 to TRBJ2-1; 7 bases are a match to TRBD2. The CDR3 loop spans 14 amino acids. Germline CDR1 SGHTA, CDR2 FQGNSA. V gave up 5 bases and J gave up 5 bases; unmatched junction bases: 6. In DNA form, the CDR3 reads TGTGCCAGCAGCCCCGGGGGGAGCAACAATGAGCAGTTCTTC. It encodes CASSPGGSNNEQFF.

As to this clone: The same CDR3 arises from other DNA sequences in this sample as well. V and J are TRBV7-2 and TRBJ1-5; unclear D gene. V was shortened by 6 bases and J by 4 bases, with 10 bases between the two germline ends. The CDR3 covers 13 residues. Per the germline V gene, CDR1 is SGHTA and CDR2 is FQGNSA. Here the CDR3 DNA reads TGTGCCAGCAGTTATAGAGGGAATCAGCCCCAGCATTTT. Amino acid sequence: CASSYRGNQPQHF.

The rearrangement links TRBV18 to TRBJ1-6, with D uncertain. The germline gives CDR1 KGHSH, CDR2 LQKENI. The CDR3 is 14 residues long. V lost 2 bases, J lost 5 bases, and 7 bases lay in between. The CDR3 protein is CASSPFGDNSPLHF. In DNA, the CDR3 is TGTGCCAGCTCACCATTCGGGGATAATTCACCCCTCCACTTT. Combining the CDR3 with reference TRBV18 and TRBJ1-6 gives the whole variable domain NAGVMQNPRHLVRRRGQEARLRCSPMKGHSHVYWYRQLPEEGLKFMVYLQKENIIDESGMPKERFSAEFPKEGPSILRIQQVVRGDSAAYFCASSPFGDNSPLHFGNGTRLTVT.

The rearrangement uses TRBV3-1 (or the pseudogene TRBV3-2) and TRBJ2-7; no clear D. Per the germline V gene, CDR1 is LGHDT and CDR2 is YNNKEL (reference sequence). V was trimmed by 0 bases and J by 3 bases, leaving 6 bases between them. There are 13 residues in the CDR3. This CDR3 is CASSQDYYYEQYF. CDR3 sequence (DNA): TGTGCCAGCAGCCAAGATTACTACTACGAGCAGTACTTC.

The rearrangement links TRBV21-1 to TRBJ2-1; the D call in the table, TRBD2, was not verified against the DNA. TRBV21-1 corresponds to a pseudogene. The CDR3 has 18 amino acids. The CDR3 loop reads CASSKITIQGLVSNEQFF. CDR3 nucleotide sequence: TGTGCCAGCAGCAAGATTACCATTCAGGGACTAGTATCGAATGAGCAGTTCTTC.

This rearrangement joins TRBV7-3 to TRBJ1-1; D not certain. Trimming left V 4 bases short and J 4 bases short, with 10 bases between. The germline V gene encodes CDR1 SGHTA and CDR2 FQGTGA. The CDR3 totals 13 residues. This CDR3 reads CASSSTVGTEAFF. CDR3 in DNA: TGTGCCAGCAGCTCCACGGTAGGCACTGAAGCTTTCTTT.

This sequence joins TRBV19 and TRBJ2-5, with 10 bases matching TRBD2. CDR1 LNHDA and CDR2 SQIVND come from the germline V gene (reference sequence). The CDR3 has 17 amino acids. The junction had 11 bases not matched to a gene; V was cut back by 3 bases and J by 4 bases. The CDR3 coding sequence is TGTGCCAGTAGTATCCTGGGTGCTAGCGGGGGTAGAGAGACCCAGTACTTC. The encoded protein is CASSILGASGGRETQYF.

V usage is TRBV12-3 or TRBV12-4 and J usage is TRBJ1-3; D is unclear. The V end lost 6 bases, the J end lost 4 bases, and 10 bases lay between the germline ends. CDR3 size: 13 residues. In nucleotides, the CDR3 is TGTGCCAGCAGGATCATGGGAGGAAACACCATATATTTT. This encodes CASRIMGGNTIYF.

The chain carries TRBV7-3 and TRBJ2-3; 7 positions agree with TRBD2. Trimming at V came to 4 bases and at J to 1 base, leaving 5 bases not matched to a gene. Germline V gene lookup returns CDR1 SGHTA and CDR2 FQGTGA. This CDR3 is built from 15 residues. The CDR3 sequence: CASSSLAGRTDTQYF. The DNA of the CDR3 is TGTGCCAGCAGCTCTTTAGCGGGCCGCACAGATACGCAGTATTTT.

On this clone itself: Germline and junction disagree at one end, which may indicate a read error. The rearrangement uses TRBV18 and TRBJ2-3, with 8 bases lining up with TRBD2. The CDR3 is 18 amino acids. Per germline, CDR1 KGHSH and CDR2 LQKENI. The CDR3 bases are TGCGCCAGCTCACCAACCCGGGGGAACGGGGGGGCGGAAGATACGCAGTATTTT. Amino acids: CASSPTRGNGGAEDTQYF.

The V gene is TRBV2, the J gene TRBJ2-1, with D hard to call. The ends were cut back, 1 base at V and 8 bases at J, with 9 bases in the middle. Germline assignment: CDR1 SNHLY and CDR2 FYNNEI. CDR3 length: 13 residues. The CDR3 sequence: CASSEVSTHEQFF. CDR3 coding DNA: TGTGCCAGCAGTGAAGTGAGCACTCATGAGCAGTTCTTC.

A word on this clone: The junction shows a germline mismatch at one end, possibly a read error. Other DNA variants within this sample encode the same CDR3. This chain links TRBV13 with TRBJ1-5, with TRBD1 matching over 7 bases. The germline CDR1 and CDR2 sequences are PRHDT and FYEKMQ (reference sequence). The length of the CDR3 is 12 residues. CDR3 DNA sequence: TGTGCCAGCAGCCTAGGGGGCCAGCCCCAGCATTTT. Translation gives CASSLGGQPQHF.

The chain employs TRBV21-1 and TRBJ2-7; TRBD1, as called in the table, went unchecked against the DNA. TRBV21-1 represents a pseudogene. The CDR3 is 13 residues long. The CDR3 DNA sequence: TGTGCCAGCAGCAGGCCCAGGGATCACGAGCAGTACTTC. Translation gives CASSRPRDHEQYF.

This chain uses TRBV11-2 with TRBJ2-1; 13 bases fit TRBD2. The trim removed 4 bases at V and 3 bases at J, leaving 6 bases unmatched. There are 17 residues in the CDR3. The germline V gene encodes CDR1 SGHAT and CDR2 FQNNGV. CDR3 sequence: CASSSGTSGTGYNEQFF. Here the CDR3 DNA reads TGTGCCAGCAGCTCCGGGACTAGCGGGACGGGCTACAATGAGCAGTTCTTC.

The chain joins TRBV18 to TRBJ1-4, with D possibly matching TRBD1 (6 bases). Germline assignment: CDR1 KGHSH and CDR2 LQKENI. The V end was cut by 2 bases, the J end by 3 bases, with 10 bases between. The CDR3 is 15 amino acids. CDR3 sequence (DNA): TGTGCCAGCTCACCAGCTGGGGGCCCTAATGAAAAACTGTTTTTT. Its protein is CASSPAGGPNEKLFF.

This clone was counted a few times. At one end, the junction sequence differs from germline, possibly due to a read error. The CDR3 DNA reads as TGTGCCCACAGGGGGAACCCTGAAGCTTTCTTT. This sequence encodes CAHRGNPEAFF. The chain recombines TRBV30 with TRBJ1-1, with 8 bases fitting TRBD1. The CDR3 extends over 11 amino acids. Germline V gene data show CDR1 as GTSNPN and CDR2 as SVGIG (reference sequence).

This CDR3 reads CASSLGRSGGNNEQFF. DNA for the CDR3: TGTGCCAGCAGCTTGGGGAGGTCAGGAGGTAACAATGAGCAGTTCTTC. The V call is TRBV5-4, the J call TRBJ2-1; possibly TRBD2 for D (5 bases). The CDR3 is 16 residues long. V shed 0 bases and J shed 5 bases, with 15 bases lying between them. Germline loops: CDR1 SGHNT, CDR2 YYREEE (reference sequence).

J is TRBJ1-3 and V is TRBV19; TRBD1 might be the D (5 bases). V lost 11 bases and J 2 bases, leaving 10 bases between the germline ends. CDR1 and CDR2 (germline): LNHDA, SQIVND (reference sequence). The CDR3 covers 12 residues. The CDR3 region has the DNA TGTGCCTGCTCGGGGGCTGGAAACACCATATATTTT. Translation: CACSGAGNTIYF.

The rearrangement joins TRBV10-3 to TRBJ2-5, with TRBD1 matching over 9 bases. Germline trimming cut 11 bases from V and 5 bases from J; bases unmatched to any gene: 9. The CDR3 runs to 13 residues. The V gene's germline CDR1 is ENHRY and CDR2 SYGVKD. The CDR3 reads CAGNRGQGETQYF. CDR3 DNA sequence: TGTGCCGGAAACAGGGGGCAGGGGGAGACCCAGTACTTC.

The chain joins TRBV5-1 to TRBJ2-7; D gene ambiguous. Germline V lookup: CDR1 SGHRS, CDR2 YFSETQ. The CDR3 extends over 13 amino acids. V lost 2 bases and J 5 bases, leaving 11 bases between the germline ends. CDR3 sequence: CASSLISGHEQYF. The CDR3 DNA follows: TGCGCCAGCAGCTTAATTTCGGGCCACGAGCAGTACTTC. Supplemented by reference TRBV5-1 and TRBJ2-7, the full variable domain reads KAGVTQTPRYLIKTRGQQVTLSCSPISGHRSVSWYQQTPGQGLQFLFEYFSETQRNKGNFPGRFSGRQFSNSRSEMNVSTLELGDSALYLCASSLISGHEQYFGPGTRLTVT.

The rearrangement uses TRBV29-1 and TRBJ1-1; D is undetermined. V lost 1 base, J lost 5 bases, and 17 bases lay in between. The germline gives CDR1 SQVTM, CDR2 ANQGSEA. The CDR3 consists of 15 residues. In DNA, the CDR3 is TGCAGCGTTGAAGTTCCCCTCGTGGGGAGAACTGAAGCTTTCTTT. It translates to CSVEVPLVGRTEAFF.

V and J are TRBV14 and TRBJ1-3; D gene unclear. V was shortened by 0 bases and J by 4 bases, with 10 bases between the two germline ends. Per germline, CDR1 SGHDN and CDR2 FVKESK. The CDR3 length is 15 residues. This chain's CDR3 is CASSQDPTAGNTIYF. CDR3 sequence (DNA): TGTGCCAGCAGCCAAGACCCCACAGCAGGAAACACCATATATTTT.